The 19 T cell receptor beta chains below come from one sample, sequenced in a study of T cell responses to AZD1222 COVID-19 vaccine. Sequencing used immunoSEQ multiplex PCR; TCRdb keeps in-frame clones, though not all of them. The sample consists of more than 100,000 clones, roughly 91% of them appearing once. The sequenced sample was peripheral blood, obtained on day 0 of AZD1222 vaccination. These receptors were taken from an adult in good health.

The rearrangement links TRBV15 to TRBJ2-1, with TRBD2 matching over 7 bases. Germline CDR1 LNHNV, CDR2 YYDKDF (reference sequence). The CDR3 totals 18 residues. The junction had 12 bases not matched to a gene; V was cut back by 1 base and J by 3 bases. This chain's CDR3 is CATSRGPSWDYNYNEQFF. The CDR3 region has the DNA TGTGCCACCAGCAGAGGCCCGTCCTGGGACTATAACTACAATGAGCAGTTCTTC.

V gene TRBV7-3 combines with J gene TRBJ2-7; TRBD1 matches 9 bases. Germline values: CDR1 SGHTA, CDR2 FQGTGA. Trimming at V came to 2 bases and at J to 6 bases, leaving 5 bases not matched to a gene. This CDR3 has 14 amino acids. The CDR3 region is CASSLGQGRSEQYF. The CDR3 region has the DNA TGTGCCAGCAGCTTAGGACAGGGGAGGTCCGAGCAGTACTTC.

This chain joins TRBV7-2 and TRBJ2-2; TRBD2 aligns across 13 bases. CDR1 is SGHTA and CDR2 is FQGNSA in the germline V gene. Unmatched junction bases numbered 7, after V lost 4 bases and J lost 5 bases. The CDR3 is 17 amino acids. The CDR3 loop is CASSSGGLAGRTGELFF. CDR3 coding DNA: TGTGCCAGCAGCTCGGGGGGACTAGCGGGACGAACCGGGGAGCTGTTTTTT.

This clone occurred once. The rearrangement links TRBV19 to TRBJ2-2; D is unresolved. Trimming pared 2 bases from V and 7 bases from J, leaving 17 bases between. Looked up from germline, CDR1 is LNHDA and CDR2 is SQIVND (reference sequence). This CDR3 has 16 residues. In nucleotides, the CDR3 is TGTGCCAGTAGTATATTCCAGTCGGCCAAGGGCGGGGAGCTGTTTTTT. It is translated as CASSIFQSAKGGELFF.

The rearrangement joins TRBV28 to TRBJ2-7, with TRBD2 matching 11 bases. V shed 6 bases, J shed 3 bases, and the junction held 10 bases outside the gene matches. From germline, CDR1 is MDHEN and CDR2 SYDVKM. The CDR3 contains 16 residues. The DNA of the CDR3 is TGTGCCAGCAGAGACCCGGGACTAGCGGAAAGCTACGAGCAGTACTTC. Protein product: CASRDPGLAESYEQYF.

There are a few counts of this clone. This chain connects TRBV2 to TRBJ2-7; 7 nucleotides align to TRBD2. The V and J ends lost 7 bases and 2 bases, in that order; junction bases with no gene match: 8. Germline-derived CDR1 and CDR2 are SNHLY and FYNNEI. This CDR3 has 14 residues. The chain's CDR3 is CASIRSGLAYEQYF. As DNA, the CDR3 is TGTGCCAGCATCAGAAGCGGACTAGCCTACGAGCAGTACTTC.

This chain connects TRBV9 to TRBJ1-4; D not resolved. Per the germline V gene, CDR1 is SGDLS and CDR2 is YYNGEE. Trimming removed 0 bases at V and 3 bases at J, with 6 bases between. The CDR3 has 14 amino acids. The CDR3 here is CASSVGAPNEKLFF. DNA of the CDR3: TGTGCCAGCAGCGTAGGAGCTCCTAATGAAAAACTGTTTTTT.

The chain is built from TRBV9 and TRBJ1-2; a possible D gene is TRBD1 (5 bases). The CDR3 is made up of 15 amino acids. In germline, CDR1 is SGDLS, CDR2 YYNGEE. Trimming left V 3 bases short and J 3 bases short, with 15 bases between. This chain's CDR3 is CASSDENGADYGYTF. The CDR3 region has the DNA TGTGCCAGCAGCGACGAGAACGGGGCTGACTATGGCTACACCTTC.

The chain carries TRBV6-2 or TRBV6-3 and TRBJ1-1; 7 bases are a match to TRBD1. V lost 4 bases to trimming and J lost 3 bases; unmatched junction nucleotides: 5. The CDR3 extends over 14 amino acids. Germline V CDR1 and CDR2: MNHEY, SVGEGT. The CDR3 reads CASSSRGLDTEAFF. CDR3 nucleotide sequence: TGTGCCAGCAGTTCTAGGGGGCTCGACACTGAAGCTTTCTTT.

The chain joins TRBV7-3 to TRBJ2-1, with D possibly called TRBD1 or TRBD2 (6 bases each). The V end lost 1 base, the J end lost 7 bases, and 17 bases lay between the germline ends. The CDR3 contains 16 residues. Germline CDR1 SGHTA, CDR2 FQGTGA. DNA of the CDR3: TGTGCCAGCAGCTTAATGCGGGGTGGAGGGGGTAATGAGCAGTTCTTC. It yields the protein CASSLMRGGGGNEQFF. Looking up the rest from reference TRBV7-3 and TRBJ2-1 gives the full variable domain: GAGVSQTPSNKVTEKGKYVELRCDPISGHTALYWYRQSLGQGPEFLIYFQGTGAADDSGLPNDRFFAVRPEGSVSTLKIQRTERGDSAVYLCASSLMRGGGGNEQFFGPGTRLTVL.

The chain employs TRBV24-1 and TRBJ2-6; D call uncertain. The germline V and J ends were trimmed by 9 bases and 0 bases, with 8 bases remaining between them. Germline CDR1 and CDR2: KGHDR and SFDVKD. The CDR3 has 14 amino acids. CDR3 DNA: TGTGCCACCTCGTCGAGCTCTGGGGCCAACGTCCTGACTTTC. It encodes CATSSSSGANVLTF.

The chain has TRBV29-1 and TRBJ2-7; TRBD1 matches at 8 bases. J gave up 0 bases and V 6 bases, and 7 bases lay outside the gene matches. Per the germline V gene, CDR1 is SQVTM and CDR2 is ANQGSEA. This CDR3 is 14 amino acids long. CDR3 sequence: CSVRRGQSSYEQYF. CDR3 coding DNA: TGCAGCGTCCGCAGGGGGCAGAGCTCCTACGAGCAGTACTTC.

CDR3 DNA sequence: TGTGCCAGCAGTTTCCTAGGAGGCCGCCCCAATCAGCCCCAGCATTTT. It yields the protein CASSFLGGRPNQPQHF. The V call is TRBV27, the J call TRBJ1-5; D unresolved. The V gene lost 3 bases and the J gene lost 3 bases, with 15 bases spanning the gap. Germline CDR1 reads MNHEY; CDR2 reads SMNVEV (reference sequence). The CDR3 is 16 amino acids.

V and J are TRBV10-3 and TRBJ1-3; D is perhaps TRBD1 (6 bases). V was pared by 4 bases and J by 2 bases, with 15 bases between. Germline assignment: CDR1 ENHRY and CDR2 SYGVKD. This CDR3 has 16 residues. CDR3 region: CAISVMEGGPGNTIYF. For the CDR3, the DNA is TGTGCCATCAGTGTCATGGAGGGGGGACCTGGAAACACCATATATTTT.

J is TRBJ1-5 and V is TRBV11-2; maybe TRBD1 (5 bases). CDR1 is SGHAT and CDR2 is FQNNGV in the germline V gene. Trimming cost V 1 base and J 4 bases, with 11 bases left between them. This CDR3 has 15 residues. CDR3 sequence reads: CASSLGTTRNQPQHF. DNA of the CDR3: TGTGCCAGCAGCTTAGGGACAACACGAAATCAGCCCCAGCATTTT. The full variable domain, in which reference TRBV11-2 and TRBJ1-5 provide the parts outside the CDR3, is EAGVAQSPRYKIIEKRQSVAFWCNPISGHATLYWYQQILGQGPKLLIQFQNNGVVDDSQLPKDRFSAERLKGVDSTLKIQPAKLEDSAVYLCASSLGTTRNQPQHFGDGTRLSIL.

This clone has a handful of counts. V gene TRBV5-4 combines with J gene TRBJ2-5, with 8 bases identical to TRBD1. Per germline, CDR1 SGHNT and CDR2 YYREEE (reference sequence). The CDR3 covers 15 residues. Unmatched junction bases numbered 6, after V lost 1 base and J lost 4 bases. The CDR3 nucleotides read TGTGCCAGCAGCTTGCAGGGGGCGAAGGGAGAGACCCAGTACTTC. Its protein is CASSLQGAKGETQYF. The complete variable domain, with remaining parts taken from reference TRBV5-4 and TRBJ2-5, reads ETGVTQSPTHLIKTRGQQVTLRCSSQSGHNTVSWYQQALGQGPQFIFQYYREEENGRGNFPPRFSGLQFPNYSSELNVNALELDDSALYLCASSLQGAKGETQYFGPGTRLLVL.

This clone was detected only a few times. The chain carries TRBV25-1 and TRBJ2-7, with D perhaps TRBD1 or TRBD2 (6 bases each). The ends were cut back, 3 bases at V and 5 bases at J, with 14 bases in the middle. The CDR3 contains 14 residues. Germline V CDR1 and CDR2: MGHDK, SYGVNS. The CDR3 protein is CASSDAGRQDEQYF. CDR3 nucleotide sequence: TGTGCCAGCAGTGACGCCGGGAGACAGGACGAGCAGTACTTC.

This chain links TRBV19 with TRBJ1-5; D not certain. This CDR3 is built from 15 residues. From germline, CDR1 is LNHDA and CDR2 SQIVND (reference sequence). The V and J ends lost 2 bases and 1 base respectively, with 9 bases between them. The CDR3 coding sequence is TGTGCCAGTAGTATAAAGGGAGGCAGCAATCAGCCCCAGCATTTT. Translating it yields CASSIKGGSNQPQHF.

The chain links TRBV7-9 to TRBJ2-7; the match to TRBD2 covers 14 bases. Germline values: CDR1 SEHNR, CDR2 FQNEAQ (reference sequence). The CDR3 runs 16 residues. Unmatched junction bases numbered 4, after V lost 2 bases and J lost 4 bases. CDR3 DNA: TGTGCCAGCAGCTTAAGGGGGACTAGCGGGAGTTACGAGCAGTACTTC. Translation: CASSLRGTSGSYEQYF.